This is a list of T cell receptor beta chains from one sample in a study of blood T cells in healthy people across ages. A single record per CDR3 protein comes from TCRdb applying MiXCR to the 5' RACE reads. Here the sample spans fewer than 2,000,000 distinct CDR3 sequences, roughly 32% being singletons. Source material: blood. The receptors shown here come from a woman aged 25 to 39 in good health. Both conserved end residues are part of each CDR3. Each record gives: CDR3 protein, CDR3 DNA, D gene, J gene, V gene, clone size. D genes are given only for firm matches. Clone size is not always given. Where it is, it says once, few, many or a class for expanded clones.

CDR3: CSVPYRGRNYGYTF; DNA: TGCAGCGTCCCGTACAGGGGGCGCAACTATGGCTACACCTTC; D: TRBD1; J: TRBJ1-2; V: TRBV29-1; size: -
CDR3: CASSEDISNQPQHF; DNA: TGTGCCAGCAGCGAGGACATTAGCAATCAGCCCCAGCATTTT; D: -; J: TRBJ1-5; V: TRBV3-1; size: -
CDR3: CASSLASETEAFF; DNA: TGTGCCAGCAGCTTAGCGTCAGAGACTGAAGCTTTCTTT; D: -; J: TRBJ1-1; V: TRBV7-8; size: -
CDR3: CASSQDWGDSLYEQYF; DNA: TGTGCCAGCAGCCAAGATTGGGGGGACTCGCTCTACGAGCAGTACTTC; D: -; J: TRBJ2-7; V: TRBV4-2; size: many
CDR3: CASSSIAGTRLYEQYF; DNA: TGTGCCAGCAGTTCCATAGCGGGAACTCGACTTTACGAGCAGTACTTC; D: TRBD2; J: TRBJ2-7; V: TRBV28; size: -
CDR3: CASSASRGAPDTQYF; DNA: TGTGCCAGCAGCGCATCCCGGGGGGCCCCCGATACGCAGTATTTT; D: -; J: TRBJ2-3; V: TRBV12-1; size: -
CDR3: CASSISGTATDTQYF; DNA: TGTGCCAGCAGCATCAGCGGGACGGCCACAGATACGCAGTATTTT; D: TRBD2; J: TRBJ2-3; V: TRBV9; size: -
CDR3: CASSFAGRGLEQFF; DNA: TGTGCCAGCAGTTTCGCGGGAAGAGGTCTTGAGCAGTTCTTC; D: -; J: TRBJ2-1; V: TRBV12-3/TRBV12-4; size: -
CDR3: CASSLERYSGRTSRGGELFF; DNA: TGCGCCAGCAGCTTGGAACGGTATAGCGGGAGGACCTCCCGTGGCGGGGAGCTGTTTTTT; D: TRBD2; J: TRBJ2-2; V: TRBV5-1; size: -
CDR3: CASSLAATGLFYGYTF; DNA: TGTGCCAGCAGTTTAGCGGCGACAGGGTTGTTCTATGGCTACACCTTC; D: TRBD1; J: TRBJ1-2; V: TRBV27; size: few
CDR3: CASSLNSGGAAYEQYF; DNA: TGTGCCAGCAGTCTCAATAGCGGGGGGGCCGCCTACGAGCAGTACTTC; D: TRBD2; J: TRBJ2-7; V: TRBV5-5; size: few
CDR3: CSATLLLRGREQFF; DNA: TGCAGTGCTACTCTATTACTCAGGGGGCGCGAGCAGTTCTTC; D: TRBD1; J: TRBJ2-1; V: TRBV20-1; size: -
CDR3: CAWSIQGPEAFF; DNA: TGTGCCTGGAGTATCCAGGGCCCTGAAGCTTTCTTT; D: -; J: TRBJ1-1; V: TRBV30; size: -
CDR3: CISVSEARGGVTYEQYF; DNA: -; D: -; J: TRBJ2-7; V: TRBV7-5; size: -
CDR3: CASSEWVQSANQPQHF; DNA: TGTGCCAGCAGTGAATGGGTCCAGAGCGCAAATCAGCCCCAGCATTTT; D: -; J: TRBJ1-5; V: TRBV6-1; size: -
CDR3: CASSLWGTEAFF; DNA: TGTGCCAGCAGTTTATGGGGGACTGAAGCTTTCTTT; D: -; J: TRBJ1-1; V: TRBV7-2; size: many
CDR3: CASKKGANTEAFF; DNA: TGCGCCAGCAAGAAGGGGGCTAACACTGAAGCTTTCTTT; D: TRBD1; J: TRBJ1-1; V: TRBV10-1; size: -
CDR3: CASRSSGGISDTQYF; DNA: TGTGCCAGCAGGTCTAGCGGGGGGATATCAGATACGCAGTATTTT; D: TRBD2; J: TRBJ2-3; V: TRBV6-1; size: few
CDR3: CASSEGDKGSPLHF; DNA: TGTGCCAGCAGTGAGGGGGACAAGGGTTCACCCCTCCACTTT; D: -; J: TRBJ1-6; V: TRBV6-1; size: few
CDR3: CASSLSDRGSYEQYF; DNA: TGTGCCAGCAGCTTGTCGGACAGGGGCTCCTACGAGCAGTACTTC; D: TRBD1; J: TRBJ2-7; V: TRBV5-6; size: few
CDR3: CASSLVYGTNQETQYF; DNA: TGTGCCAGCAGCTTAGTATACGGGACTAACCAAGAGACCCAGTACTTC; D: TRBD2; J: TRBJ2-5; V: TRBV7-2; size: few
CDR3: CSASGTGTVIYEQYF; DNA: TGCAGTGCTAGTGGGACCGGGACAGTGATCTACGAGCAGTACTTC; D: TRBD1; J: TRBJ2-7; V: TRBV20-1; size: many
CDR3: CASSSGLAGGGGTQYF; DNA: TGTGCCAGCAGCTCTGGACTAGCGGGAGGTGGGGGGACCCAGTACTTC; D: TRBD2; J: TRBJ2-5; V: TRBV27; size: -
CDR3: CASRAGRINSPLHF; DNA: TGTGCCAGCAGAGCGGGACGCATTAATTCACCCCTCCACTTT; D: -; J: TRBJ1-6; V: TRBV6-5; size: -
CDR3: CASSSWDRTSGGTDTQYF; DNA: TGTGCCAGCAGCTCATGGGACCGGACTAGCGGGGGCACAGATACGCAGTATTTT; D: TRBD2; J: TRBJ2-3; V: TRBV13; size: many
CDR3: CASSLKGTGELFF; DNA: TGCGCCAGCAGCCTCAAGGGCACCGGGGAGCTGTTTTTT; D: -; J: TRBJ2-2; V: TRBV7-3; size: -
CDR3: CASSVAAGQVLETQYF; DNA: TGTGCCAGCAGCGTAGCTGCAGGGCAGGTATTGGAGACCCAGTACTTC; D: -; J: TRBJ2-5; V: TRBV9; size: -
CDR3: CASSFSGRGDTQYF; DNA: TGTGCCAGCAGCTTTAGCGGGAGAGGAGATACGCAGTATTTT; D: TRBD2; J: TRBJ2-3; V: TRBV11-2; size: few
CDR3: CASSQDPPTRRGTEAFF; DNA: TGCGCCAGCAGCCAAGACCCCCCGACACGGCGAGGGACTGAAGCTTTCTTT; D: -; J: TRBJ1-1; V: TRBV4-1; size: -
CDR3: CASSQGAAPSYNEQFF; DNA: TGTGCCAGCAGCCAGGGGGCGGCTCCCTCCTACAATGAGCAGTTCTTC; D: TRBD1; J: TRBJ2-1; V: TRBV25-1; size: -
CDR3: CSALRDVQETQYF; DNA: TGCAGTGCTCTCCGGGACGTACAAGAGACCCAGTACTTC; D: -; J: TRBJ2-5; V: TRBV20-1; size: few
CDR3: CSARDGTGSSYEQYF; DNA: TGCAGTGCTAGGGACGGGACAGGAAGCTCCTACGAGCAGTACTTC; D: TRBD1; J: TRBJ2-7; V: TRBV20-1; size: -
CDR3: CASTDGTGGSETQYF; DNA: TGTGCCAGCACCGATGGGACAGGGGGCTCGGAGACCCAGTACTTC; D: TRBD1; J: TRBJ2-5; V: TRBV6-6; size: few
CDR3: CASSQVGPRNEKLFF; DNA: TGCGCCAGCAGCCAAGTGGGACCGCGAAATGAAAAACTGTTTTTT; D: -; J: TRBJ1-4; V: TRBV4-1; size: -
CDR3: CASSTGRPSYNEQFF; DNA: TGTGCCAGCAGTACCGGACGTCCCTCCTACAATGAGCAGTTCTTC; D: -; J: TRBJ2-1; V: TRBV6-6; size: many
CDR3: CASSLEARGSGETQYF; DNA: TGCGCCAGCAGCTTGGAAGCTCGGGGGAGTGGGGAGACCCAGTACTTC; D: -; J: TRBJ2-5; V: TRBV5-1; size: few
CDR3: CASSLDRTSGRAWVFNEQFF; DNA: TGTGCCAGCAGCTTAGACAGAACTAGCGGGAGGGCCTGGGTTTTCAATGAGCAGTTCTTC; D: TRBD2; J: TRBJ2-1; V: TRBV7-2; size: few
CDR3: CASSFSVDRGTF; DNA: TGTGCCAGCAGTTTCTCGGTCGACAGGGGGACCTTC; D: TRBD1; J: TRBJ1-2; V: TRBV28; size: -
CDR3: CASSLLAGGGSLADTQYF; DNA: TGTGCCAGCAGCCTACTAGCGGGGGGTGGATCCCTAGCCGATACGCAGTATTTT; D: TRBD2; J: TRBJ2-3; V: TRBV9; size: few
CDR3: CASSPYGTGESGYTF; DNA: TGCGCCAGCAGCCCATACGGGACAGGGGAGAGTGGCTACACCTTC; D: TRBD1; J: TRBJ1-2; V: TRBV4-1; size: few
CDR3: CASSQTTEGGSQETQYF; DNA: TGCGCCAGCAGCCAGACGACTGAGGGGGGGTCGCAAGAGACCCAGTACTTC; D: -; J: TRBJ2-5; V: TRBV4-1; size: many
CDR3: CSAPGTSGAFSYVQYF; DNA: TGCAGTGCGCCCGGGACTAGCGGGGCCTTCTCCTACGTGCAGTACTTC; D: TRBD2; J: TRBJ2-5; V: TRBV20-1; size: -
CDR3: CASSQGTGQGEQFF; DNA: TGCGCCAGCAGCCAGGGGACAGGGCAGGGTGAGCAGTTCTTC; D: TRBD1; J: TRBJ2-1; V: TRBV5-1; size: many
CDR3: CASIDTTAGDRTSNYGYTF; DNA: TGTGCCAGCATCGATACTACTGCCGGGGACAGAACCTCTAACTATGGCTACACCTTC; D: TRBD1; J: TRBJ1-2; V: TRBV6-2/TRBV6-3; size: -
CDR3: CASSLGNSGSGEQFF; DNA: TGCGCCAGCAGCTTGGGGAATAGCGGGAGTGGTGAGCAGTTCTTC; D: TRBD2; J: TRBJ2-1; V: TRBV5-1; size: -
CDR3: CASLNRGTASTDTQYF; DNA: TGTGCCAGCCTGAACCGCGGGACCGCTAGCACAGATACGCAGTATTTT; D: -; J: TRBJ2-3; V: TRBV6-1; size: few
CDR3: CSVTKTGLARAEQYF; DNA: TGCAGTGTCACGAAGACCGGACTAGCGCGAGCCGAGCAGTACTTC; D: TRBD2; J: TRBJ2-7; V: TRBV20-1; size: -
CDR3: CSADNPASARETQYF; DNA: TGCAGTGCCGATAACCCGGCTAGCGCTAGGGAGACCCAGTACTTC; D: -; J: TRBJ2-5; V: TRBV20-1; size: -
CDR3: CASSKALQRADTQYF; DNA: TGTGCCAGCAGCAAAGCGCTCCAGCGGGCAGATACGCAGTATTTT; D: -; J: TRBJ2-3; V: TRBV21-1; size: -
CDR3: CASRSGVPGANVLTF; DNA: TGTGCCAGCAGGTCAGGGGTCCCGGGGGCCAACGTCCTGACTTTC; D: -; J: TRBJ2-6; V: TRBV7-7; size: -
CDR3: CASSGQGSHEQYF; DNA: TGCGCCAGCAGTGGTCAGGGAAGCCACGAGCAGTACTTC; D: -; J: TRBJ2-7; V: TRBV5-1; size: many
CDR3: CATSLRQIDSGANVLTF; DNA: TGTGCCACCAGCCTCCGACAGATAGACTCTGGGGCCAACGTCCTGACTTTC; D: -; J: TRBJ2-6; V: TRBV11-2; size: -
CDR3: CASSPEPGQGHGYTF; DNA: TGTGCCAGCAGCCCGGAACCGGGACAAGGCCATGGCTACACCTTC; D: -; J: TRBJ1-2; V: TRBV7-9; size: -